This T cell receptor (beta chain) was obtained from a study of cytomegalovirus exposure and HLA in healthy donors. Study results and limitations: There were a few CMV-associated chains whose specificity for CMV antigens was confirmed in vitro. A later analysis linked a missense variant in DCLRE1C to the trimming of TCR beta V and J genes.

For this clone: Its antigen remains unidentified.

The PCR was carried out with 60 Vbeta primers and 13 Jbeta primers. Measured with immunoSEQ multiplex PCR; TCRdb has only the in-frame clones, and not every one. The data hold some 170,000 clones, with over 60% observed a single time. CDR3 length: 17 amino acids. Trimming removed 0 bases from V and 1 base from J, with 14 bases in between. Germline V lookup: CDR1 SGDLS, CDR2 YYNGEE. The sequenced sample was PBMCs. The source is a man between 40 and 49 years old in good health and CMV-seropositive. The rearrangement joins TRBV9 to TRBJ1-3, with D perhaps matching TRBD1 (5 bases). The CDR3 reads CASSVGQQYISGNTIYF. CDR3 coding DNA: TGTGCCAGCAGCGTAGGACAGCAATACATTTCTGGAAACACCATATATTTT.